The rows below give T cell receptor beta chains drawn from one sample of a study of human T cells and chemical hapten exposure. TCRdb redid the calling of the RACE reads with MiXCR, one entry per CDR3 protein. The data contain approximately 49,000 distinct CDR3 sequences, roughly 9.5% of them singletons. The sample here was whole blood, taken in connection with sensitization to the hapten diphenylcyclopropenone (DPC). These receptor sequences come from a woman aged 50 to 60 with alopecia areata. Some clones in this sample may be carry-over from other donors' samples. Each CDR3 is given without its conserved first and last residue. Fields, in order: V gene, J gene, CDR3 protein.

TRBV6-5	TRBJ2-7	ASSTAAGVGQY
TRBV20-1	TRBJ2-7	SALTSGSVYASYEQY
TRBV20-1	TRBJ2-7	SARVARTYEQY
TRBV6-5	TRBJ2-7	ASSYSGGGVAYEQY
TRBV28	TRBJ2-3	ASSLAGGPSTDTQY
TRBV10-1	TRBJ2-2	ASSESGAPGELF
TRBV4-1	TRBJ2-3	ASSLTGLAGSGDTQY
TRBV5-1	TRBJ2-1	ASSLWPPPGLAGGGLAYNEQF
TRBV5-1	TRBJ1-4	ASSAGTRASGEKLF
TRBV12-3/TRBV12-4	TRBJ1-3	ASSFGTAGNTIY
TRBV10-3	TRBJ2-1	AIAERSGQNNEQF
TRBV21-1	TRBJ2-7	ASSKGSYREQN
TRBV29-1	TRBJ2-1	SVLTSPSYNEQF
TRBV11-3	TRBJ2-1	ASSFGLAGGRNEQF
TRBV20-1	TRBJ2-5	SASSQGGRETQY
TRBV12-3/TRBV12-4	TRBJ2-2	ASSWRTGELF
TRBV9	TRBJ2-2	ASSVEGAGYGELF